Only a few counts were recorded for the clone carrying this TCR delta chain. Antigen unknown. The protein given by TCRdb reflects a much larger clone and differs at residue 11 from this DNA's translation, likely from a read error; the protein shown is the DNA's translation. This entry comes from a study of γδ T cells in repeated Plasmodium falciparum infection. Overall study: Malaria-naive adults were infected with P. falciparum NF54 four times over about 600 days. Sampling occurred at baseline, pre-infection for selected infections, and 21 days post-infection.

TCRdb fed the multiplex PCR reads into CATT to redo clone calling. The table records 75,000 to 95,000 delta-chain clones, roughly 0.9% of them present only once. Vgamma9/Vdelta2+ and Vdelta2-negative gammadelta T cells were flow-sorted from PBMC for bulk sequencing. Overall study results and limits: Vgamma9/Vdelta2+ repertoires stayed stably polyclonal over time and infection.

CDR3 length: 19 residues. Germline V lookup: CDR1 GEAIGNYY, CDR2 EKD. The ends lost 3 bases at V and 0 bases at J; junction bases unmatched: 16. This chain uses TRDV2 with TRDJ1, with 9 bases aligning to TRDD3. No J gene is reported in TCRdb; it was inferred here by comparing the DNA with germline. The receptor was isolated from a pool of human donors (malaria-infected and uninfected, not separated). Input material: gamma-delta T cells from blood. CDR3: CACDSFRTGGHPYTDKLIF. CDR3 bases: TGTGCCTGTGACTCCTTCCGTACTGGGGGACACCCGTACACCGATAAACTCATCTTT.